This T cell receptor (beta chain) derives from a study of T cells in Graves' hyperthyroidism and ophthalmopathy. Many counts were recorded for this clonotype. TCR beta CDR3 regions were amplified from RNA transcripts. First-round RT-PCR with HTBI primers amplified the TCR CDR3 region. TCRdb processed the multiplex PCR reads anew with MiXCR; each CDR3 protein has one entry. Of approximately 630,000 distinct CDR3 sequences listed, around 15% are singletons. The TCR comes from a woman in her twenties or thirties with Graves' hyperthyroidism. Sequencing was performed on blood.

The CDR3 region is CASSDGRDTEAFF. The DNA of the CDR3 is TGTGCCAGCAGTGACGGTAGAGACACTGAAGCTTTCTTT. The rearrangement joins TRBV6-4 to TRBJ1-1; D unresolved. V shed 2 bases and J shed 3 bases, with 7 bases lying between them. CDR3 size: 13 residues. Germline V gene sequence: CDR1 MRHNA, CDR2 SNTAGT.